This TCR beta chain originates from a study of human T cells and chemical hapten exposure. Study-wide context: Across its approximately 23 weeks, the study gave patients weekly diphenylcyclopropenone doses to the scalp. Minor pooled library volume differences mainly drove per-sample TCR yield variation. Findings of the study overall: The presence of alopecia in the donors means their immune response may differ from healthy people's. Expanded TCRs grouped into significantly more large CDR3 similarity clusters than controls produced.

In its sample, this clonotype was seen a few times. Its antigen is currently unknown. Noted time point: pre-sensitization, week 0. The treatment here: therapeutic diphenylcyclopropenone sensitization with weekly scalp DPC. TCRdb ran MiXCR on the RACE reads and lists one entry per CDR3 protein. The sample carries 190,000 or so distinct CDR3 sequences, approximately 29% recorded once. Germline loops: CDR1 MDHEN, CDR2 SYDVKM. The CDR3 has 14 residues. V shed 6 bases and J 9 bases; nucleotides not matched to a gene: 9. The starting material was whole blood, obtained in connection with sensitization to the hapten diphenylcyclopropenone (DPC). The V gene is TRBV28, the J gene TRBJ2-1, with 9 positions matching TRBD2. The source of this sequence is a woman between 25 and 40 years old with alopecia areata. Some clones in this sample may be carry-over from other donors' samples. CDR3 residues: CASRNSGSMVEQFF. The CDR3, as DNA: TGTGCCAGCAGGAATAGCGGGAGCATGGTTGAGCAGTTCTTC.